A selection of T cell receptor beta chains follows, all from one sample in a study of shared clonotypes between healthy human individuals. Data came from immunoSEQ multiplex PCR; TCRdb stores just in-frame clones and leaves some out. The top ten hold 1.2% of the sample, which has about 2 million clones, about 95% seen once. The sample comprised naive CD8+ T cells sorted from blood. The source is a man between 18 and 35 years old in good health. The CDR3 runs from the conserved cysteine through the conserved F or W. D genes are given only for firm matches. Some rows have no size entry. The others give once, few or many, or a class for an expanded clone.

j_call: TRBJ2-5
clone_size: .
d_call: .
v_call: TRBV13
cdr3_nt: TGTGCCAGCACCAGGGAGGAGGAGGAGACCCAGTACTTC
cdr3_aa: CASTREEEETQYF

j_call: TRBJ2-5
clone_size: .
d_call: TRBD2
v_call: TRBV18
cdr3_nt: TGTGCCAGCTCCCTAGGACTAGCGGTGTACCAAGAGACCCAGTACTTC
cdr3_aa: CASSLGLAVYQETQYF

j_call: TRBJ2-7
clone_size: .
d_call: .
v_call: TRBV4-3
cdr3_nt: TGCGCCAGCAGCCAAGATTCCTCGGACGGCGAGCAGTACTTC
cdr3_aa: CASSQDSSDGEQYF

j_call: TRBJ2-2
clone_size: .
d_call: TRBD1
v_call: TRBV28
cdr3_nt: TGTGCCAGCAGGCTAGACAGGGGTGTGAGTACCGGGGAGCTGTTTTTT
cdr3_aa: CASRLDRGVSTGELFF

j_call: TRBJ2-3
clone_size: .
d_call: TRBD2
v_call: TRBV11-2
cdr3_nt: TGTGCCAGCAGCTTAGAATGGAGCGGGGGGGCGGTAGATACGCAGTATTTT
cdr3_aa: CASSLEWSGGAVDTQYF

j_call: TRBJ1-3
clone_size: .
d_call: .
v_call: TRBV5-6
cdr3_nt: TGTGCCAGCAGTTTGACAGGCAAGAGCTCTGGAAACACCATATATTTT
cdr3_aa: CASSLTGKSSGNTIYF

j_call: TRBJ2-5
clone_size: .
d_call: .
v_call: TRBV28
cdr3_nt: TGTGCCAGCAGTTCCGAAATCCGGGGAGCAGCAGAGACCCAGTACTTC
cdr3_aa: CASSSEIRGAAETQYF

j_call: TRBJ2-2
clone_size: once
d_call: TRBD2
v_call: TRBV11-2
cdr3_nt: TGTGCCAGCAGCTTAGAGGTAGCGGGGGGGCCGAGTGGCGGGGAGCTGTTTTTT
cdr3_aa: CASSLEVAGGPSGGELFF

j_call: TRBJ1-2
clone_size: .
d_call: TRBD1
v_call: TRBV4-3
cdr3_nt: TGCGCCAGCAGCCAAGAGGTCGGGGGACAGGCAGCCGGGGACTATGGCTACACCTTC
cdr3_aa: CASSQEVGGQAAGDYGYTF

j_call: TRBJ1-1
clone_size: once
d_call: .
v_call: TRBV7-3
cdr3_nt: TGTGCCAGCAGCCCCCTTGACAGTGATTCGTCTAGGACTGAAGCTTTCTTT
cdr3_aa: CASSPLDSDSSRTEAFF

j_call: TRBJ1-1
clone_size: .
d_call: .
v_call: TRBV10-3
cdr3_nt: TGTGCCATCAGTGAGTCGCGGGGTGTAAACACTGAAGCTTTCTTT
cdr3_aa: CAISESRGVNTEAFF

j_call: TRBJ2-1
clone_size: .
d_call: TRBD1
v_call: TRBV5-1
cdr3_nt: TGCGCCAGCAGCCTACGGACAGGCGCCTACAATGAGCAGTTCTTC
cdr3_aa: CASSLRTGAYNEQFF

j_call: TRBJ1-2
clone_size: .
d_call: .
v_call: TRBV29-1
cdr3_nt: TGCAGCGTTGAAGAAAAGGGGCGCACCTATGGCTACACCTTC
cdr3_aa: CSVEEKGRTYGYTF

j_call: TRBJ2-7
clone_size: .
d_call: TRBD2
v_call: TRBV7-9
cdr3_nt: TGTGCCAGCAGCCCCCCGGCAGGGACTAGTGGGGGTTACGAGCAGTACTTC
cdr3_aa: CASSPPAGTSGGYEQYF

j_call: TRBJ2-3
clone_size: .
d_call: TRBD2
v_call: TRBV9
cdr3_nt: TGTGCCAGCAGCGTCTGGGCTAGCGGGGGCCAACACGACACAGATACGCAGTATTTT
cdr3_aa: CASSVWASGGQHDTDTQYF

j_call: TRBJ2-7
clone_size: .
d_call: .
v_call: TRBV11-2
cdr3_nt: TGTGCCAGCAGCTTAGACCGGGGGAAACTCTACGAGCAGTACTTC
cdr3_aa: CASSLDRGKLYEQYF

j_call: TRBJ2-4
clone_size: .
d_call: TRBD2
v_call: TRBV7-9
cdr3_nt: TGTGCCAGCAGCGAGGGACTAGCGGGACTAGCCAAAAACATTCAGTACTTC
cdr3_aa: CASSEGLAGLAKNIQYF

j_call: TRBJ1-5
clone_size: .
d_call: .
v_call: TRBV7-9
cdr3_nt: TGTGCCAGCAGCTTAGGGGAGAGCAATCAGCCCCAGCATTTT
cdr3_aa: CASSLGESNQPQHF

j_call: TRBJ2-2
clone_size: .
d_call: TRBD2
v_call: TRBV2
cdr3_nt: TGTGCCAGCAGTCCGCGGGAGTTTGACACCGGGGAGCTGTTTTTT
cdr3_aa: CASSPREFDTGELFF

j_call: TRBJ2-5
clone_size: .
d_call: TRBD2
v_call: TRBV5-1
cdr3_nt: TGCGCCAGCAGCTTCGGGGGGGTAGAGACCCAGTACTTC
cdr3_aa: CASSFGGVETQYF

j_call: TRBJ2-3
clone_size: .
d_call: .
v_call: TRBV28
cdr3_nt: TGTGCCAGCAGTTTATACTCGGCTGGCACAGATACGCAGTATTTT
cdr3_aa: CASSLYSAGTDTQYF

j_call: TRBJ1-2
clone_size: .
d_call: TRBD1
v_call: TRBV7-6
cdr3_nt: TGTGCCAGCAGCTTAATTCAGGGACAGGCCGCTTTCCATGGCTACACCTTC
cdr3_aa: CASSLIQGQAAFHGYTF

j_call: TRBJ2-3
clone_size: once
d_call: .
v_call: TRBV5-4
cdr3_nt: TGTGCCAGCAGCTTAGGGTACCCTAGCACAGATACGCAGTATTTT
cdr3_aa: CASSLGYPSTDTQYF

j_call: TRBJ2-5
clone_size: .
d_call: .
v_call: TRBV25-1
cdr3_nt: TGTGCCAGCAGTGAATCGGGGGCGCTTGAGACCCAGTACTTC
cdr3_aa: CASSESGALETQYF

j_call: TRBJ2-7
clone_size: .
d_call: .
v_call: TRBV5-6
cdr3_nt: TGTGCCAGCAGCTTGTTAAGGGAGCCCTACGAGCAGTACTTC
cdr3_aa: CASSLLREPYEQYF

j_call: TRBJ2-1
clone_size: once
d_call: .
v_call: TRBV9
cdr3_nt: TGTGCCAGCAGCGCTAGTTACCTCAATGAGCAGTTCTTC
cdr3_aa: CASSASYLNEQFF

j_call: TRBJ2-7
clone_size: .
d_call: .
v_call: TRBV21-1
cdr3_nt: TGTGCCAGCAGCAAAGAGCGGGCGGGCAGGGCGGTCTACGAGCAGTACTTC
cdr3_aa: CASSKERAGRAVYEQYF

j_call: TRBJ2-1
clone_size: .
d_call: TRBD1
v_call: TRBV19
cdr3_nt: TGTGCCAGTAGTATAGCAGGGGGCCCCTACAATGAGCAGTTCTTC
cdr3_aa: CASSIAGGPYNEQFF

j_call: TRBJ2-7
clone_size: .
d_call: TRBD1
v_call: TRBV30
cdr3_nt: TGTGCCTGGAGTCGTGACAGGGGTGTCGAGCAGTACTTC
cdr3_aa: CAWSRDRGVEQYF

j_call: TRBJ1-6
clone_size: .
d_call: .
v_call: TRBV6-5
cdr3_nt: TGTGCCAGCAGTTACTCGTCGAATCCACCCCTCCACTTT
cdr3_aa: CASSYSSNPPLHF

j_call: TRBJ2-1
clone_size: .
d_call: TRBD2
v_call: TRBV6-1
cdr3_nt: TGTGCCAGCAGTGAGTATAGCGGGAACCCCGTATATGAGCAGTTCTTC
cdr3_aa: CASSEYSGNPVYEQFF

j_call: TRBJ2-3
clone_size: .
d_call: TRBD2
v_call: TRBV15
cdr3_nt: TGTGCCACCAGCAGAGATGTAGCGGGAGTGGGGACAGATACGCAGTATTTT
cdr3_aa: CATSRDVAGVGTDTQYF

j_call: TRBJ2-5
clone_size: once
d_call: .
v_call: TRBV7-9
cdr3_nt: TGTGCCAGCAGCTTACTGACTACCCAAGAGACCCAGTACTTC
cdr3_aa: CASSLLTTQETQYF

j_call: TRBJ1-1
clone_size: .
d_call: .
v_call: TRBV28
cdr3_nt: TGTGCCAGCAGCTATGGGTTGGACACTGAAGCTTTCTTT
cdr3_aa: CASSYGLDTEAFF

j_call: TRBJ2-7
clone_size: .
d_call: TRBD1
v_call: TRBV27
cdr3_nt: TGTGCCAGCAGTCGAACAGGGGCAGCTCACTATTACGAGCAGTACTTC
cdr3_aa: CASSRTGAAHYYEQYF

j_call: TRBJ2-7
clone_size: .
d_call: .
v_call: TRBV9
cdr3_nt: TGTGCCAGCAGCGTAGGTGACGGGTACTACGAGCAGTACTTC
cdr3_aa: CASSVGDGYYEQYF

j_call: TRBJ2-7
clone_size: .
d_call: TRBD2
v_call: TRBV2
cdr3_nt: TGTGCCAGCAGTCTGAGCGGGGGGGAGCAGTACTTC
cdr3_aa: CASSLSGGEQYF

j_call: TRBJ2-3
clone_size: .
d_call: .
v_call: TRBV5-6
cdr3_nt: TGTGCCAGCAGCTTGGAACTAAGGGGGGATACGCAGTATTTT
cdr3_aa: CASSLELRGDTQYF

j_call: TRBJ2-3
clone_size: .
d_call: .
v_call: TRBV30
cdr3_nt: TGTGCCTGGAGTGAAACAGTTAGCACAGATACGCAGTATTTT
cdr3_aa: CAWSETVSTDTQYF

j_call: TRBJ1-1
clone_size: .
d_call: .
v_call: TRBV9
cdr3_nt: TGTGCCAGCAGCGCGGACGGGACGGTGAACACTGAAGCTTTCTTT
cdr3_aa: CASSADGTVNTEAFF

j_call: TRBJ2-1
clone_size: .
d_call: .
v_call: TRBV29-1
cdr3_nt: TGCAGCGTTATAGAAAGCTCCTACAATGAGCAGTTCTTC
cdr3_aa: CSVIESSYNEQFF

j_call: TRBJ2-3
clone_size: .
d_call: .
v_call: TRBV7-9
cdr3_nt: TGTGCCAGCAGCTTAGTAGGGCAGGGGGGTGATACGCAGTATTTT
cdr3_aa: CASSLVGQGGDTQYF

j_call: TRBJ2-7
clone_size: .
d_call: .
v_call: TRBV29-1
cdr3_nt: TGCAGCGTTGAATCCGAGACCGCCTACGAGCAGTACTTC
cdr3_aa: CSVESETAYEQYF

j_call: TRBJ2-7
clone_size: .
d_call: .
v_call: TRBV13
cdr3_nt: TGTGCCAGCAGCTTATACGGTCTCGCGTACGAGCAGTACTTC
cdr3_aa: CASSLYGLAYEQYF